The clone carrying this T cell receptor (beta chain) showed up many times. Per germline, CDR1 SNHLY and CDR2 FYNNEI. The CDR3 is 12 residues long. The V end was cut by 7 bases, the J end by 2 bases, with 6 bases between. The investigators reverse transcribed all of the isolated RNA, so they sequenced expressed TCRB transcripts. Method: immunoSEQ multiplex PCR; TCRdb's copy keeps in-frame clones and lacks some. Here the sample spans 200,000 to 250,000 clones, 14% being singletons. These data come from a study of beta chain features in type 1 diabetes. This sequence joins TRBV2 and TRBJ2-1, with D perhaps TRBD2 (5 bases). The source of this sequence is a woman in her thirties or forties in good health. Specimen: naive CD4+ T cells from blood. The CDR3 DNA is TGTGCCAGCACTAGCCCCTACAATGAGCAGTTCTTC. Amino acid sequence: CASTSPYNEQFF.